The 2 T cell receptor beta chains below all came from one sample that was sequenced in a study of Graves' ophthalmopathy and Graves' hyperthyroidism. The study amplified TCR beta CDR3 regions using RNA transcripts. Scientists carried out first-round RT-PCR using HTBI primers and then a second-round multiplex PCR. Each CDR3 protein is one row after TCRdb ran MiXCR on the multiplex PCR reads. The sample lists roughly 400,000 distinct CDR3 sequences; around 18% were seen once. Sequencing used peripheral blood. Every receptor here comes from a woman aged 18-29 years with Graves' ophthalmopathy.

This clonotype has at least ten counts. This chain joins TRBV28 and TRBJ1-1, with unresolved D. Trimming stripped 6 bases from V and 4 bases from J, with 15 bases between. This CDR3 comprises 14 residues. CDR1 is MDHEN, CDR2 SYDVKM, per germline. CDR3 in amino acids: CASSTQPGVTEAFF. CDR3 sequence (DNA): TGTGCCAGCAGCACCCAGCCCGGGGTCACTGAAGCTTTCTTT.

This clonotype was counted ten times or more. The chain links TRBV12-3 or TRBV12-4 to TRBJ1-2; D is uncertain. Trimming pared 5 bases from V and 7 bases from J, leaving 11 bases between. CDR3 size: 12 residues. The CDR3 nucleotides are TGTGCCAGCAGTCTCGGTCTGGGTGGCTACACCTTC. This codes for CASSLGLGGYTF.